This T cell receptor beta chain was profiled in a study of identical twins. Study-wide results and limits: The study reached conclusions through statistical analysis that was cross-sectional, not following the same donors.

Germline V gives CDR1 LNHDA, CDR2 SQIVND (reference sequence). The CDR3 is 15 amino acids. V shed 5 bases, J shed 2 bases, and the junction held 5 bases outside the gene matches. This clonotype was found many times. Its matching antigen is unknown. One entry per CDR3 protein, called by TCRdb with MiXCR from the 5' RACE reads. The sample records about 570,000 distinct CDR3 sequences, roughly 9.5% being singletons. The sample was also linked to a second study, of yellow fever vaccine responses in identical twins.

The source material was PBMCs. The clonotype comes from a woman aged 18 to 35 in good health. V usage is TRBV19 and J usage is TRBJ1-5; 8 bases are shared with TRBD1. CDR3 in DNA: TGTGCCAGTAGTCAGGGGGCGAGGGGCAATCAGCCCCAGCATTTT. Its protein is CASSQGARGNQPQHF.